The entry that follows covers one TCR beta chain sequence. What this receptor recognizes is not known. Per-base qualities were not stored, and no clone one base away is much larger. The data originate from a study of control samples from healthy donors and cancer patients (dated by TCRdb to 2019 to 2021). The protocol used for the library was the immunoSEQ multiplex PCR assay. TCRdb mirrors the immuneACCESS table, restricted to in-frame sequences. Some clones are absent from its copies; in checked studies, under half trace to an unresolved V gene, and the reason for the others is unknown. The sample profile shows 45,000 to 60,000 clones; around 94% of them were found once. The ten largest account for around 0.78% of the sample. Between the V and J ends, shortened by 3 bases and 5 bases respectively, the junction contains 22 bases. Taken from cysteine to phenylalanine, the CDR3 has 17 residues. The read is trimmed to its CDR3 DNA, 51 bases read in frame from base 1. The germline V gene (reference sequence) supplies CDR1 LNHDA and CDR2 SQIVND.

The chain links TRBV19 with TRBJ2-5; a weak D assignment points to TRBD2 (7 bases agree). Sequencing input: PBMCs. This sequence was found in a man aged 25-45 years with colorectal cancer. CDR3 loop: CASSMGAGSGSGETQYF. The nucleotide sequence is TGTGCCAGTAGTATGGGGGCGGGTAGCGGGTCTGGGGAGACCCAGTACTTC. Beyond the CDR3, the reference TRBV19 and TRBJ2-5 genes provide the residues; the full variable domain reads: DGGITQSPKYLFRKEGQNVTLSCEQNLNHDAMYWYRQDPGQGLRLIYYSQIVNDFQKGDIAEGYSVSREKKESFPLTVTSAQKNPTAFYLCASSMGAGSGSGETQYFGPGTRLLVL.